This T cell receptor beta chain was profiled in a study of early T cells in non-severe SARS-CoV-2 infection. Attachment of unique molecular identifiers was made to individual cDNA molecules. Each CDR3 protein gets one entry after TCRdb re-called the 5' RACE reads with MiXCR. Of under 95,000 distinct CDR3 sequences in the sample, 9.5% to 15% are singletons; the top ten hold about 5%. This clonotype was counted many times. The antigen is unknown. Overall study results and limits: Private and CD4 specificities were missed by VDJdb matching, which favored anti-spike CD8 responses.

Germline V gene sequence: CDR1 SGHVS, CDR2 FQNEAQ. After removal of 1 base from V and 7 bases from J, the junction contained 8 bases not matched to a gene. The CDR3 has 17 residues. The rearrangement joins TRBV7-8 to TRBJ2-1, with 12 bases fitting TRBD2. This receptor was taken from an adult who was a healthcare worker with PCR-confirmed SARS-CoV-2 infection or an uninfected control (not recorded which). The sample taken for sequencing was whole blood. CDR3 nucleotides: TGTGCCAGCAGCTTAGGGCTAGCGGGAGGGCCGTGGAATGAGCAGTTCTTC. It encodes CASSLGLAGGPWNEQFF.